One and the same sample provided the 29 T cell receptor beta chains below, sequenced in a study of identical twins. TCRdb called the 5' RACE reads again in MiXCR, with one record for every CDR3 protein. The sample yields roughly 720,000 distinct CDR3 sequences, about 20% seen once. This sample also appeared in a second study, on T cells expressing NK-cell markers.

The sequenced sample consisted of PBMCs. Source of these receptors: a woman in her late teens or twenties in good health.

Points on this clonotype: Germline and junction disagree at one end, which may indicate a read error. The V gene is TRBV7-3, the J gene TRBJ2-5; 9 bases agree with TRBD2. The CDR3 loop spans 13 amino acids. CDR1 is SGHTA and CDR2 is FQGTGA in the germline V gene. The CDR3 region has the DNA TGTGCCAGCAGCTTAACTAGCGGGGGCTATACTTTCTTC. Translating gives CASSLTSGGYTFF.

This clonotype was recorded at least ten times. J is TRBJ2-6 and V is TRBV5-6; 8 bases match TRBD1. This CDR3 is built from 19 residues. CDR1 is SGHDT and CDR2 is YYEEEE in the germline V gene. V was clipped by 7 bases and J by 4 bases; unmatched bases: 19. DNA of the CDR3: TGTGCCAGCGGTGGACAGGGTCCGGGTAGACGTATCGGGGCCAACGTCCTGACTTTC. It is translated as CASGGQGPGRRIGANVLTF.

V usage is TRBV6-1 and J usage is TRBJ2-1, with D possibly matching TRBD1 (6 bases). Trimming took 6 bases from V and 4 from J, leaving 16 bases between them. The CDR3 has 15 residues. Germline lookup yields CDR1 MNHNS and CDR2 SASEGT. Here the CDR3 DNA reads TGTGCCAGCAGGTCACAGGGCGTGGGGTACAATGAGCAGTTCTTC. It specifies CASRSQGVGYNEQFF.

This clonotype was observed a few times. The chain has TRBV5-1 and TRBJ1-2; D possibly corresponds to TRBD1 (5 bases). Germline values: CDR1 SGHRS, CDR2 YFSETQ. The CDR3 has 13 residues. The ends were cut back, 1 base at V and 8 bases at J, with 12 bases in the middle. The CDR3 loop is CASSLTQGAGYTF. CDR3 DNA: TGCGCCAGCAGCTTGACCCAGGGCGCGGGCTACACCTTC.

This clonotype was seen a few times. V is TRBV12-3 or TRBV12-4 and J is TRBJ2-7; D might be TRBD2 (6 bases). This CDR3 comprises 14 residues. V gave up 6 bases and J gave up 6 bases, with 18 bases separating them. CDR3 coding DNA: TGTGCCAGCAGCCCCCCCACTTCCGGGGGCGAGCAGTACTTC. This codes for CASSPPTSGGEQYF.

This clonotype was observed a handful of times. The chain employs TRBV10-3 and TRBJ2-3, with TRBD2 identical over 9 bases. The V and J ends lost 6 bases and 4 bases, in that order; junction bases with no gene match: 8. The CDR3 is 15 amino acids. Germline CDR1 reads ENHRY; CDR2 reads SYGVKD. The CDR3 region has the DNA TGTGCCATCAGCGACGGACTAGCGTCTGCAGATACGCAGTATTTT. Its protein is CAISDGLASADTQYF.

A few counts support this clonotype. V is TRBV6-5 and J is TRBJ1-3; the D gene is possibly TRBD1 (6 bases). V was clipped by 2 bases and J by 5 bases, with 10 bases between them. Germline lookup yields CDR1 MNHEY and CDR2 SVGAGI. The CDR3 has 14 residues. Here the CDR3 DNA reads TGTGCCAGCAGTTACGACGACAGGAGAAACACCATATATTTT. Its protein is CASSYDDRRNTIYF.

This rearrangement joins TRBV12-3 or TRBV12-4 to TRBJ2-1, with 8 positions matching TRBD2. The CDR3 extends over 14 amino acids. The V and J ends lost 7 bases and 12 bases, in that order; junction bases with no gene match: 14. The CDR3 DNA reads as TGTGCCAGCACCAGGACTAGCTCAACACGTGGGCAGTTCTTC. Its protein is CASTRTSSTRGQFF.

This clonotype occurred many times. The rearrangement links TRBV7-9 to TRBJ2-7; the match to TRBD2 covers 10 bases. The CDR3 totals 12 residues. V shed 9 bases, J shed 3 bases, and the junction held 2 bases outside the gene matches. Germline CDR1 SEHNR, CDR2 FQNEAQ (reference sequence). CDR3 sequence (DNA): TGTGCCAGTGGACTAGCGGACTACGAGCAGTACTTC. Its protein product is CASGLADYEQYF.

This sequence joins TRBV12-3 or TRBV12-4 and TRBJ1-1, with a tentative D call TRBD1 (6 bases). The CDR3 is 14 amino acids. V was pared by 6 bases and J by 11 bases, with 22 bases between. CDR3 sequence: CASSPDGGSLKAFF. CDR3 DNA sequence: TGTGCCAGCAGCCCCGACGGGGGCAGCCTAAAGGCTTTCTTT.

This clonotype was picked up one time. The rearrangement uses TRBV6-5 and TRBJ1-1; weak D call: TRBD1 (6 bases). This CDR3 has 14 amino acids. V was cut by 8 bases and J by 0 bases, with 13 bases left in between. In germline, CDR1 is MNHEY, CDR2 SVGAGI. The CDR3 nucleotides read TGTGCCAGCCAATTACAGGGATTGAACACTGAAGCTTTCTTT. It encodes CASQLQGLNTEAFF.

Details on this clonotype: The junction departs from germline at one end; a sequencing error may be responsible. The chain recombines TRBV7-7 with TRBJ2-1; D is possibly TRBD2 (6 bases). The CDR3 consists of 15 residues. CDR1 and CDR2 (germline): SSHAT, FNYEAQ (reference sequence). The CDR3: CASSLEAVGSNEQFF. In DNA, the CDR3 is TGTGCTAGCAGCTTAGAAGCCGTCGGGAGCAATGAGCAGTTCTTC. Complete variable domain (other parts from reference TRBV7-7 and TRBJ2-1): GAGVSQSPRYKVTKRGQDVTLRCDPISSHATLYWYQQALGQGPEFLTYFNYEAQPDKSGLPSDRFSAERPEGSISTLTIQRTEQRDSAMYRCASSLEAVGSNEQFFGPGTRLTVL.

J is TRBJ2-1 and V is TRBV18; D is unclear. The V gene lost 3 bases and the J gene lost 8 bases, with 14 bases spanning the gap. Germline lookup yields CDR1 KGHSH and CDR2 LQKENI. The CDR3 loop spans 14 amino acids. CDR3 sequence (DNA): TGTGCCAGCTCACCCCCGCGTCTACGAGATGAGCAGTTCTTC. It codes for CASSPPRLRDEQFF.

This clonotype was counted only a few times. The CDR3 nucleotides are TGTGCCATCAGTGGAAACGACGGGGAGCTGTTTTTT. It is translated as CAISGNDGELFF. The V and J genes are TRBV10-3 and TRBJ2-2; D not certain. The CDR3 is 12 amino acids. The V end was cut by 4 bases, the J end by 7 bases, with 7 bases between. Germline loops: CDR1 ENHRY, CDR2 SYGVKD.

The chain combines TRBV7-6 with TRBJ2-7; no clear D gene. The germline V gene has CDR1 SGHVS and CDR2 FNYEAQ. The CDR3 has 16 amino acids. Trimming pared 5 bases from V and 0 bases from J, leaving 17 bases between. The chain's CDR3 is CASSTVSDPASYEQYF. CDR3 sequence (DNA): TGTGCCAGCAGCACCGTGTCAGACCCAGCCTCCTACGAGCAGTACTTC.

This clonotype was picked up a small number of times. The J gene is TRBJ2-5, the V gene TRBV10-3, with 7 bases matching TRBD1. V gave up 6 bases and J gave up 1 base; unmatched junction bases: 2. The CDR3 is 13 residues long. Germline CDR1 ENHRY, CDR2 SYGVKD. The CDR3 DNA is TGTGCCATCAGGGGGGACAGCCAAGAGACCCAGTACTTC. As protein: CAIRGDSQETQYF.

A few counts support this clonotype. The chain is built from TRBV4-3 and TRBJ2-7; D might be TRBD2 (6 bases). The CDR3 spans 15 residues. Trimming stripped 0 bases from V and 7 bases from J, with 16 bases between. Germline CDR1 LGHNA, CDR2 YSLEER. CDR3 sequence: CASSQDPGTVWEQYF. CDR3 nucleotides: TGCGCCAGCAGCCAAGACCCAGGGACTGTCTGGGAGCAGTACTTC.

This clonotype has more than one count but fewer than ten. The chain is built from TRBV7-9 and TRBJ2-7; the D call may be TRBD1 or TRBD2 (5 bases each). The V end lost 2 bases, the J end lost 5 bases, and 16 bases lay between the germline ends. Germline V gene lookup returns CDR1 SEHNR and CDR2 FQNEAQ (reference sequence). CDR3 size: 15 residues. CDR3 DNA sequence: TGTGCCAGCAGCTTAACTCGGGGCAGGGCCAACGAGCAGTACTTC. This encodes CASSLTRGRANEQYF.

This clonotype was seen a handful of times. The chain couples TRBV5-1 to TRBJ2-5; 10 nucleotides align to TRBD2. The CDR3 has 15 amino acids. Germline CDR1 SGHRS, CDR2 YFSETQ. The J segment lost 5 bases and the V segment lost 0 bases, leaving 4 bases of the junction unmatched. This chain's CDR3 is CASSLVLAGLETQYF. The CDR3, as DNA: TGCGCCAGCAGCTTGGTACTAGCGGGGTTGGAGACCCAGTACTTC.

The chain links TRBV2 to TRBJ2-3; the D gene is possibly TRBD2 (6 bases). Germline-derived CDR1 and CDR2 are SNHLY and FYNNEI. The CDR3 extends over 15 amino acids. V was pared by 6 bases and J by 2 bases, with 15 bases between. The CDR3 loop reads CASSASVLYTDTQYF. The CDR3 region has the DNA TGTGCCAGCAGCGCTAGCGTGCTTTACACAGATACGCAGTATTTT.

This clonotype was detected only a few times. The CDR3 reads CASSDPEGEQFF. CDR3 in DNA: TGCGCCAGCAGCGATCCAGAGGGTGAGCAGTTCTTC. This chain links TRBV5-1 with TRBJ2-1; tentative D call: TRBD2 (5 bases). The CDR3 has 12 residues. In germline, CDR1 is SGHRS, CDR2 YFSETQ. The V end lost 4 bases, the J end lost 9 bases, and 11 bases lay between the germline ends.

The chain has TRBV7-2 and TRBJ2-7; 12 nucleotides line up with TRBD2. This CDR3 has 16 residues. V lost 3 bases and J lost 3; bases outside the gene matches: 6. CDR1 SGHTA and CDR2 FQGNSA come from the germline V gene. The CDR3 DNA reads as TGTGCCAGCAGCTTTTCACGGACTAGCGGGGTCTACGAGCAGTACTTC. Amino acid sequence: CASSFSRTSGVYEQYF. The whole variable domain, remainder taken from reference TRBV7-2 and TRBJ2-7, is GAGVSQSPSNKVTEKGKDVELRCDPISGHTALYWYRQSLGQGLEFLIYFQGNSAPDKSGLPSDRFSAERTGGSVSTLTIQRTQQEDSAVYLCASSFSRTSGVYEQYFGPGTRLTVT.

In this sample, this clonotype turned up a few times. This chain links TRBV7-3 with TRBJ2-3; 13 bases map to TRBD2. The germline CDR1 and CDR2 sequences are SGHTA and FQGTGA. This CDR3 contains 15 residues. J was trimmed by 5 bases and V by 6 bases; bases with no gene match: 5. The CDR3 coding sequence is TGTGCCAGCAGTCTGACTAGCGGGGGGATAGATACGCAGTATTTT. Its translation: CASSLTSGGIDTQYF.

The rearrangement links TRBV4-2 to TRBJ2-7; 14 bases agree with TRBD2. After removal of 1 base from V and 9 bases from J, the junction contained 5 bases not matched to a gene. The CDR3 covers 15 residues. Germline CDR1 is LGHNA and CDR2 is YNFKEQ. CDR3 in amino acids: CASSQGGLAGVVQYF. The CDR3 DNA reads TGTGCCAGCAGCCAAGGGGGACTAGCGGGAGTGGTGCAGTACTTC.

The chain recombines TRBV12-3 or TRBV12-4 with TRBJ2-1; 8 positions agree with TRBD2. Unmatched junction bases numbered 10, after V lost 3 bases and J lost 6 bases. The CDR3 is made up of 16 amino acids. The CDR3 protein is CASSFRSGSPGNEQFF. CDR3 coding DNA: TGTGCCAGCAGTTTCAGGAGCGGGAGTCCGGGCAATGAGCAGTTCTTC.

The V call is TRBV7-2, the J call TRBJ1-6; 8 bases map to TRBD1. The trim removed 1 base at V and 10 bases at J, leaving 6 bases unmatched. Germline CDR1 SGHTA, CDR2 FQGNSA. The CDR3 has 15 residues. This CDR3 reads CASSLERTGYSPLHF. The CDR3 DNA sequence: TGTGCCAGCAGCTTAGAAAGGACAGGGTACTCACCCCTCCACTTT.

This clonotype has just a few counts. This chain links TRBV10-3 with TRBJ1-1; D unresolved. The CDR3 runs 12 residues. Between the trimmed V and J ends, which lost 4 bases and 6 bases, there was a span of 9 bases. The germline V gene encodes CDR1 ENHRY and CDR2 SYGVKD. CDR3 sequence: CAISAVDSEAFF. As DNA, the CDR3 is TGTGCCATCAGTGCGGTAGACTCTGAAGCTTTCTTT.

This clonotype was detected only a few times. The chain is built from TRBV29-1 and TRBJ2-7; the D is unclear. This CDR3 is 12 amino acids long. Germline loops: CDR1 SQVTM, CDR2 ANQGSEA. V lost 1 base and J lost 2, with 6 bases in between. The CDR3 region is CSVEGQAYEQYF. The CDR3 DNA reads as TGCAGCGTTGAAGGTCAGGCCTACGAGCAGTACTTC.

This chain connects TRBV12-3 or TRBV12-4 to TRBJ2-5; D not certain. CDR3 size: 14 residues. Trimming took off 2 bases at V and 0 bases at J, with 7 bases between the two ends. Here the CDR3 reads CASSLPGHQETQYF. CDR3 coding DNA: TGTGCCAGCAGTTTACCCGGGCACCAAGAGACCCAGTACTTC.